This T cell receptor (beta chain) is from a study of blood T cell repertoires in COVID-19. The overall study: T cells, B-cell-depleted T cells, or PBMCs supplied cDNA or gDNA.

The assay was immunoSEQ multiplex PCR, and TCRdb's table has in-frame clones only and misses some. The table shows about 97,000 clones, with around 87% occurring only once. Germline V gene sequence: CDR1 SGHDT, CDR2 YYEEEE. This CDR3 has 14 amino acids. V shed 1 base and J shed 8 bases, with 12 bases lying between them. The receptor comes from a human donor in a cohort sampled during active COVID-19. The rearrangement uses TRBV5-6 and TRBJ1-4; no firm D call. Sequenced input: peripheral blood. As DNA, the CDR3 is TGTGCCAGCAGCTTGTTGCAGCCTAGGGAAAAACTGTTTTTT. Encoded protein: CASSLLQPREKLFF.